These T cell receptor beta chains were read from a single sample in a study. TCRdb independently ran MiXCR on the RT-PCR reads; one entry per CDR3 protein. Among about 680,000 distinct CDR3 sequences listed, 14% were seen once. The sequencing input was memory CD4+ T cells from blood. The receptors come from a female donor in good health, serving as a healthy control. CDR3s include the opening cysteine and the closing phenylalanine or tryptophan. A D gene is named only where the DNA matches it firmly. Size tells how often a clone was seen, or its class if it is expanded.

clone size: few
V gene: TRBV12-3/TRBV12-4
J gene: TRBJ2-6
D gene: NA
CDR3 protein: CASSLSPGRLPSGANVLTF
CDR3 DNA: TGTGCCAGCAGCCTTAGTCCGGGACGGTTACCCTCTGGGGCCAACGTCCTGACTTTC

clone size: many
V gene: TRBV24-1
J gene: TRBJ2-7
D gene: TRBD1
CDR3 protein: CATSSSQGAGDEQYF
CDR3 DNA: TGTGCCACCAGTAGCTCACAGGGGGCCGGCGACGAGCAGTACTTC

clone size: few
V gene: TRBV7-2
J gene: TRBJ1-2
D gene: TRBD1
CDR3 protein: CASSLGQGVGGYTF
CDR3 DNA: TGTGCCAGCAGCTTGGGACAGGGAGTAGGGGGCTACACCTTC

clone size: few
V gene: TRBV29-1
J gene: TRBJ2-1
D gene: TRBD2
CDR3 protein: CSVAGPGLAGGPGVNEQFF
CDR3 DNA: TGCAGCGTTGCAGGGCCGGGACTAGCGGGAGGGCCGGGGGTGAATGAGCAGTTCTTC

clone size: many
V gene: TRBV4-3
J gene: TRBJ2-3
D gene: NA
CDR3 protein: CASSQNGEADTQYF
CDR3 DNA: TGCGCCAGCAGCCAAAATGGCGAGGCAGATACGCAGTATTTT

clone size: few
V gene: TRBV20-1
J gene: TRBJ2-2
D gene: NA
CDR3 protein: CSARGLVGRNTGELFF
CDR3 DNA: TGCAGTGCTAGGGGCCTCGTCGGGAGGAACACCGGGGAGCTGTTTTTT

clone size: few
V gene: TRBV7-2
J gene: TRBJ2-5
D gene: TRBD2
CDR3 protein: CASSLPKAGGPDETQYF
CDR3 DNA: TGTGCCAGCAGCTTACCCAAAGCGGGAGGGCCTGATGAGACCCAGTACTTC

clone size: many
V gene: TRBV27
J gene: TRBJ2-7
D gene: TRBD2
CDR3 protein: CASSRTASGIYEQYF
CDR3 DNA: TGTGCCAGCTCCAGGACGGCTAGCGGGATCTACGAGCAGTACTTC

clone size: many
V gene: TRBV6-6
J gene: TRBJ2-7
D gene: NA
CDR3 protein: CASSYGYQESYEQYF
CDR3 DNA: TGTGCCAGCAGTTACGGCTACCAGGAGTCCTACGAGCAGTACTTC

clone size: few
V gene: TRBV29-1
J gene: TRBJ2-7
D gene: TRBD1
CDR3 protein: CSVEVGQGRNYEQYF
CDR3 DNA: TGCAGCGTTGAAGTGGGACAGGGGAGAAACTACGAGCAGTACTTC

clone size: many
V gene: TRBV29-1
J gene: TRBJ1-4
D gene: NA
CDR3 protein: CSAGERTGKLFF
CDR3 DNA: TGCAGCGCTGGGGAAAGAACAGGAAAACTGTTTTTT